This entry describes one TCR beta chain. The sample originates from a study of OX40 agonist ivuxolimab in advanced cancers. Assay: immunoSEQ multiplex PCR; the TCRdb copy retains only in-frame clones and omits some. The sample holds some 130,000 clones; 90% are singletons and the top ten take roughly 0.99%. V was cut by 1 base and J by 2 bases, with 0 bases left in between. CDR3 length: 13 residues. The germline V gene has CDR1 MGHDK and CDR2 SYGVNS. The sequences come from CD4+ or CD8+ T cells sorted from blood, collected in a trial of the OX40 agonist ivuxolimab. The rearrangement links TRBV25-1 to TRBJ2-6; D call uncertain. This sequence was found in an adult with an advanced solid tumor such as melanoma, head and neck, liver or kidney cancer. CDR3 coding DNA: TGTGCCAGCAGTGAATCTGGGGCCAACGTCCTGACTTTC. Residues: CASSESGANVLTF.